This T cell receptor (beta chain) came from a study of CD8+CD57+ T cells in acquired aplastic anemia. On the study more broadly: On average, sorted CD4+ and CD8+ cells gave roughly 2.9 ug of DNA. General study points: Patients and healthy controls showed no significant CD8+ Simpson's diversity difference. In common between the patients and the controls were twenty-nine CD8+ CDR3 sequences.

TCR beta VDJ and CDR3 profiles were obtained from a genomic DNA template. TCRdb redid the calling of the reads with MiXCR, one entry per CDR3 protein. This table has approximately 200,000 distinct CDR3 sequences, over 60% appearing once. This clonotype was picked up many times. Its antigen is currently unknown. The CDR3 sequence is 15 residues long. CDR1 and CDR2 from the germline V gene are DFQATT and SNEGSKA (reference sequence). V lost 6 bases, J lost 3 bases, and 20 bases lay in between. The rearrangement joins TRBV20-1 to TRBJ1-1; D perhaps matches TRBD1 (5 bases). Specimen: sorted CD4+, CD8+, or CD8+CD57+ T cells (not recorded which) from PBMCs. The clonotype comes from a human donor with severe aplastic anemia or a healthy control (not recorded which). The chain's CDR3 is CSARDRWGLYTEAFF. The DNA for the CDR3 is TGCAGTGCCCGAGACAGATGGGGTTTGTACACTGAAGCTTTCTTT.